One and the same sample provided the 17 T cell receptor beta chains below, sequenced in a study of blood T cell repertoires in COVID-19. Data came from immunoSEQ multiplex PCR; TCRdb stores just in-frame clones and leaves some out. The sample has around 290,000 clones, around nine tenths seen once. The sequenced material came from peripheral blood. The receptors derive from a woman in her 70s with COVID-19, enrolled during active disease.

The chain combines TRBV7-9 with TRBJ2-3; the D gene is possibly TRBD1 (6 bases). This CDR3 region has 13 residues. Looked up from germline, CDR1 is SEHNR and CDR2 is FQNEAQ (reference sequence). V was shortened by 5 bases and J by 1 base, with 7 bases between the two germline ends. The CDR3 spells CASSRTGTDTQYF. CDR3 DNA: TGTGCCAGCAGCCGGACAGGCACAGATACGCAGTATTTT.

As concerns this clone: The sample carries other DNA sequences with the same CDR3. This rearrangement joins TRBV18 to TRBJ1-1, with a tentative D call TRBD1 (6 bases). CDR1 and CDR2 from the germline V gene are KGHSH and LQKENI. The CDR3 contains 14 residues. V lost 2 bases, J lost 2 bases, and 9 bases lay in between. CDR3 sequence reads: CASSPGRGNTEAFF. The CDR3 nucleotides are TGTGCCAGCTCACCAGGCAGGGGTAACACTGAAGCTTTCTTT. Full variable domain (rest looked up from reference TRBV18 and TRBJ1-1): NAGVMQNPRHLVRRRGQEARLRCSPMKGHSHVYWYRQLPEEGLKFMVYLQKENIIDESGMPKERFSAEFPKEGPSILRIQQVVRGDSAAYFCASSPGRGNTEAFFGQGTRLTVV.

The chain recombines TRBV5-1 with TRBJ1-4, with a possible D match to TRBD1 (5 bases). V gave up 4 bases and J gave up 4 bases, with 8 bases separating them. The CDR3 contains 13 residues. Germline V CDR1 and CDR2: SGHRS, YFSETQ. The CDR3 DNA reads as TGCGCCAGCAGCCTACAGGTTAATGAAAAACTGTTTTTT. This translates into CASSLQVNEKLFF.

The rearrangement uses TRBV7-9 and TRBJ2-7; weak D call: TRBD2 (5 bases). V was cut by 2 bases and J by 3 bases, with 14 bases left in between. Germline V CDR1 and CDR2: SEHNR, FQNEAQ (reference sequence). This CDR3 has 15 residues. The CDR3 nucleotides are TGTGCCAGCAGCTTATTCCGGGGTTCCGTCTACGAGCAGTACTTC. Protein sequence: CASSLFRGSVYEQYF.

The chain is built from TRBV18 and TRBJ2-6; 9 nucleotides match TRBD1. There are 18 residues in the CDR3. CDR1 is KGHSH, CDR2 LQKENI, per germline. V was pared by 0 bases and J by 0 bases, with 3 bases of the junction left unmatched. The CDR3 spells CASSPPGQGVSGANVLTF. DNA for the CDR3: TGTGCCAGCTCACCACCGGGACAGGGAGTCTCTGGGGCCAACGTCCTGACTTTC.

The chain couples TRBV6-1 to TRBJ1-1; D remains unclear. CDR1 MNHNS and CDR2 SASEGT come from the germline V gene. CDR3 size: 14 residues. The V and J ends lost 1 base and 5 bases respectively, with 11 bases between them. The CDR3 here is CASSEGHRGTEAFF. The CDR3 region has the DNA TGTGCCAGCAGTGAAGGGCATAGAGGAACTGAAGCTTTCTTT.

The chain recombines TRBV24-1 with TRBJ1-5; D unclear. V dropped 3 bases and J dropped 6 bases, with 11 bases sitting between them. The CDR3 sequence is 14 residues long. The germline CDR1 and CDR2 sequences are KGHDR and SFDVKD. CDR3 amino acids: CATSDPSSGQPQHF. CDR3 nucleotides: TGTGCCACCAGTGATCCGTCGTCGGGTCAGCCCCAGCATTTT.

This clone is a singleton in its sample. The chain's CDR3 is CASSQTSGGLYTGELFF. CDR3 coding DNA: TGTGCCAGCAGCCAAACTAGCGGGGGACTATACACCGGGGAGCTGTTTTTT. The chain employs TRBV3-1 (or the pseudogene TRBV3-2) and TRBJ2-2; TRBD2 matches 11 bases. Losses at the gene ends were 2 bases for V and 3 bases for J; bases not matched to a gene: 5. The CDR3 loop spans 17 amino acids. Per the germline V gene, CDR1 is LGHDT and CDR2 is YNNKEL (reference sequence).

This clone was seen a few times. The chain uses TRBV7-8 and TRBJ2-7, with TRBD1 as a possible D gene (5 bases). Deletions cut 1 base from V and 3 bases from J, with 10 bases between. The CDR3 totals 14 residues. Germline V gene lookup returns CDR1 SGHVS and CDR2 FQNEAQ. CDR3 protein: CASSLEGPLYEQYF. The CDR3 DNA is TGTGCCAGCAGCTTAGAGGGGCCACTCTACGAGCAGTACTTC. The variable domain in full, with the rest retrieved from reference TRBV7-8 and TRBJ2-7, is GAGVSQSPRYKVAKRGQDVALRCDPISGHVSLFWYQQALGQGPEFLTYFQNEAQLDKSGLPSDRFFAERPEGSVSTLKIQRTQQEDSAVYLCASSLEGPLYEQYFGPGTRLTVT.

J is TRBJ1-5 and V is TRBV7-2; 7 nucleotides line up with TRBD1. Germline lookup yields CDR1 SGHTA and CDR2 FQGNSA. The CDR3 consists of 13 residues. V gave up 5 bases and J gave up 5 bases; unmatched junction bases: 3. Written as DNA, the CDR3 is TGTGCCAGCAGCGACGACAGGGATCAGCCCCAGCATTTT. It yields the protein CASSDDRDQPQHF. The full variable domain, rest sourced from reference TRBV7-2 and TRBJ1-5, is GAGVSQSPSNKVTEKGKDVELRCDPISGHTALYWYRQSLGQGLEFLIYFQGNSAPDKSGLPSDRFSAERTGGSVSTLTIQRTQQEDSAVYLCASSDDRDQPQHFGDGTRLSIL.

This chain joins TRBV28 and TRBJ1-2, with TRBD1 matching over 7 bases. The J segment lost 6 bases and the V segment lost 2 bases, leaving 9 bases of the junction unmatched. CDR3 length equals 15 residues. CDR1 and CDR2 (germline): MDHEN, SYDVKM. The chain's CDR3 is CASSLGGTQGHGYTF. The CDR3 coding sequence is TGTGCCAGCAGTTTAGGTGGTACACAGGGGCATGGCTACACCTTC.

The rearrangement uses TRBV18 and TRBJ1-1; maybe TRBD1 (6 bases). This CDR3 spans 16 amino acids. V shed 3 bases and J shed 5 bases, with 19 bases lying between them. CDR1 and CDR2 (germline): KGHSH, LQKENI. The CDR3 DNA sequence: TGTGCCAGCTCACCTGAAGCCCCAGGGGCTGGGACTGAAGCTTTCTTT. Its protein product is CASSPEAPGAGTEAFF.

V usage is TRBV5-1 and J usage is TRBJ2-2; the D gene is possibly TRBD2 (5 bases). The germline CDR1 and CDR2 sequences are SGHRS and YFSETQ. The V end lost 2 bases, the J end lost 0 bases, and 14 bases lay between the germline ends. The CDR3 runs 17 residues. The CDR3 loop is CASSFPLGRANTGELFF. CDR3 bases: TGCGCCAGCAGCTTCCCTCTGGGGAGAGCGAACACCGGGGAGCTGTTTTTT.

The chain combines TRBV11-2 with TRBJ2-7; perhaps TRBD1 as D (6 bases). This CDR3 spans 13 amino acids. Trimming shortened V by 4 bases and J by 3 bases, and 10 bases separated the two germline ends. The germline V gene encodes CDR1 SGHAT and CDR2 FQNNGV. The CDR3: CASSSGVNYEQYF. CDR3 bases: TGTGCCAGCAGCTCAGGGGTTAACTACGAGCAGTACTTC.

The rearrangement links TRBV7-2 to TRBJ1-5, with 8 bases identical to TRBD1. There are 15 residues in the CDR3. Trimming took 7 bases from V and 6 from J; bases not matched to a gene: 11. Per germline, CDR1 SGHTA and CDR2 FQGNSA. For the CDR3, the DNA is TGTGCCAGCACCCCTCCAGGACAGGGCGTTCAGCCCCAGCATTTT. Translated: CASTPPGQGVQPQHF.

V gene TRBV12-5 combines with J gene TRBJ2-5, with D possibly TRBD2 on 6 matching bases. Germline assignment: CDR1 LGHNT and CDR2 FRNRAP. With 7 bases removed from V and 0 bases from J, the gap between germline ends came to 9 bases. The CDR3 consists of 13 residues. The CDR3 here is CASAWDYQETQYF. In DNA form, the CDR3 reads TGTGCTAGTGCCTGGGACTACCAAGAGACCCAGTACTTC.

The chain combines TRBV5-1 with TRBJ2-7, with D maybe TRBD2 (5 bases). CDR3 size: 13 residues. Trimming removed 0 bases at V and 5 bases at J, with 9 bases between. Germline CDR1 and CDR2: SGHRS and YFSETQ. As DNA, the CDR3 is TGCGCCAGCAGCTTGGGAGGGAGCGACGAGCAGTACTTC. Protein sequence: CASSLGGSDEQYF.